The 8 T cell receptor beta chains reported below all come from one sample, sequenced in a study of blood T cell repertoires in COVID-19. Sequenced by immunoSEQ multiplex PCR; TCRdb stores in-frame clones only, minus some. This sample has over 200,000 clones, with 70% to 85% found just once. Sequenced input: PBMCs or T cells enriched from blood (not recorded which). All receptors derive from a man aged 55 to 70 who had recovered from COVID-19.

This chain's CDR3 is CASSQNDRNYGYTF. DNA for the CDR3: TGTGCCAGCAGCCAAAATGACAGGAACTATGGCTACACCTTC. The chain combines TRBV7-2 with TRBJ1-2; maybe TRBD1 (6 bases). Per germline, CDR1 SGHTA and CDR2 FQGNSA. CDR3 size: 14 residues. V lost 5 bases and J lost 2, with 12 bases in between.

Details on this clone: This sample includes further DNA sequences coding for the same CDR3. The chain has TRBV4-3 and TRBJ1-1, with D hard to call. Trimming stripped 0 bases from V and 1 base from J, with 12 bases between. The CDR3 loop spans 16 amino acids. Germline loops: CDR1 LGHNA, CDR2 YSLEER. The CDR3 DNA sequence: TGCGCCAGCAGCCAAGATCTGGGAGAAGGGAACACTGAAGCTTTCTTT. Amino acid sequence: CASSQDLGEGNTEAFF.

This clone came up a few times. This chain connects TRBV5-5 to TRBJ1-5; 7 nucleotides match TRBD1. The CDR3 is 15 residues long. J was trimmed by 4 bases and V by 4 bases; bases with no gene match: 8. Germline-derived CDR1 and CDR2 are SGHKS and YYEKEE (reference sequence). CDR3 nucleotide sequence: TGTGCCAGCAGCATAGGGACAGAATTTAATCAGCCCCAGCATTTT. This codes for CASSIGTEFNQPQHF. The whole variable domain, remainder taken from reference TRBV5-5 and TRBJ1-5, is DAGVTQSPTHLIKTRGQQVTLRCSPISGHKSVSWYQQVLGQGPQFIFQYYEKEERGRGNFPDRFSARQFPNYSSELNVNALLLGDSALYLCASSIGTEFNQPQHFGDGTRLSIL.

The CDR3 spells CASSLEDRGLYF. As DNA, the CDR3 is TGTGCCAGCAGCCTCGAGGACAGGGGGTTGTATTTT. V gene TRBV12-3 or TRBV12-4 combines with J gene TRBJ2-3; TRBD1 agrees at 10 bases. There are 12 residues in the CDR3. Germline trimming cut 6 bases from V and 14 bases from J; bases unmatched to any gene: 8.

The chain employs TRBV19 and TRBJ1-1; the match to TRBD1 covers 8 bases. The CDR3 loop spans 17 amino acids. Per the germline V gene, CDR1 is LNHDA and CDR2 is SQIVND (reference sequence). Trimming at V came to 1 base and at J to 1 base, leaving 8 bases not matched to a gene. This CDR3 is CASSIGRRGTGNTEAFF. The CDR3 nucleotides read TGTGCCAGTAGTATAGGACGCAGGGGGACAGGGAACACTGAAGCTTTCTTT.

This clone was detected many times. This chain joins TRBV13 and TRBJ2-2; maybe TRBD2 (5 bases). CDR3 size: 11 residues. The V end lost 8 bases, the J end lost 8 bases, and 9 bases lay between the germline ends. Per the germline V gene, CDR1 is PRHDT and CDR2 is FYEKMQ (reference sequence). The CDR3 DNA follows: TGTGCCAGCGACCCGGGAGGGGAGCTGTTTTTT. Residues: CASDPGGELFF.

This clone was seen a few times. The rearrangement uses TRBV6-1 and TRBJ2-2; 8 positions agree with TRBD2. The germline gives CDR1 MNHNS, CDR2 SASEGT. This CDR3 is 18 amino acids long. Losses at the gene ends were 2 bases for V and 0 bases for J; bases not matched to a gene: 8. CDR3 region: CASSEWSGGHSNTGELFF. The CDR3 DNA reads as TGTGCCAGCAGTGAATGGAGCGGGGGCCATTCGAACACCGGGGAGCTGTTTTTT.

This clone was detected only a few times. The CDR3 DNA reads TGTGCCAGCAGTACAGGGACTAGCGGGGGAGCCCCCCGGGAGACCCAGTACTTC. Translating gives CASSTGTSGGAPRETQYF. The V call is TRBV2, the J call TRBJ2-5, with TRBD2 matching over 14 bases. This CDR3 region has 18 residues. Germline trimming cut 5 bases from V and 5 bases from J; bases unmatched to any gene: 13. The germline gives CDR1 SNHLY, CDR2 FYNNEI.